Shown below are 28 T cell receptor beta chains from a single sample sequenced in a study of blood T cell repertoires in COVID-19. The repertoire was sequenced with immunoSEQ multiplex PCR; TCRdb's copy has only in-frame clones and lacks some. The data show around 300,000 clones, around 82% seen once. Sequenced sample: peripheral blood. All receptors derive from a woman between 50 and 59 years old who had recovered from COVID-19.

The rearrangement uses TRBV5-4 and TRBJ1-5, with D possibly being TRBD1 (5 bases). The germline gives CDR1 SGHNT, CDR2 YYREEE (reference sequence). Trimming took 4 bases from V and 9 from J, leaving 11 bases between them. This CDR3 region has 12 residues. The DNA of the CDR3 is TGTGCCAGCAGCGGCGACCAGGGGCCCCAGCATTTT. Translated, it gives CASSGDQGPQHF.

This chain links TRBV24-1 with TRBJ2-1; TRBD2 is a possible D gene (6 bases). V gave up 0 bases and J gave up 0 bases, with 11 bases separating them. This CDR3 is built from 17 residues. The germline V gene encodes CDR1 KGHDR and CDR2 SFDVKD. CDR3: CATSDLHAGSSYNEQFF. CDR3 nucleotide sequence: TGTGCCACCAGTGATTTGCACGCCGGGAGCTCCTACAATGAGCAGTTCTTC.

V usage is TRBV6-5 and J usage is TRBJ1-2, with a tentative D call TRBD1 (6 bases). CDR1 and CDR2 (germline): MNHEY, SVGAGI. V was cut by 5 bases and J by 4 bases, with 17 bases left in between. The CDR3 spans 15 residues. CDR3 sequence (DNA): TGTGCCAGCAGTCCGCCCACAGGGAAAGGCTATGGCTACACCTTC. This gives the protein CASSPPTGKGYGYTF.

The chain couples TRBV28 to TRBJ2-2, with 10 bases matching TRBD1. Germline trimming cut 4 bases from V and 4 bases from J; bases unmatched to any gene: 15. Germline V gene sequence: CDR1 MDHEN, CDR2 SYDVKM. This CDR3 has 19 amino acids. The CDR3 loop is CASSYRDRGTQLFTGELFF. In DNA, the CDR3 is TGTGCCAGCAGTTACCGGGACAGGGGTACCCAGTTATTCACCGGGGAGCTGTTTTTT.

The V gene is TRBV5-1, the J gene TRBJ2-7, with 8 bases lining up with TRBD2. This CDR3 comprises 18 residues. The V and J ends lost 0 bases and 2 bases, in that order; junction bases with no gene match: 13. Germline V gene data show CDR1 as SGHRS and CDR2 as YFSETQ. The chain's CDR3 is CASSLGLAGFLQTYEQYF. The CDR3 DNA sequence: TGCGCCAGCAGCTTGGGGTTAGCGGGGTTTCTTCAAACCTACGAGCAGTACTTC.

This clone was counted only a few times. V gene TRBV7-3 combines with J gene TRBJ1-1; TRBD1 aligns across 8 bases. V lost 2 bases to trimming and J lost 6 bases; unmatched junction nucleotides: 2. Germline V gene lookup returns CDR1 SGHTA and CDR2 FQGTGA. CDR3 length: 13 residues. CDR3 in amino acids: CASSLQGAAEAFF. CDR3 nucleotides: TGTGCCAGCAGCTTACAGGGGGCGGCTGAAGCTTTCTTT.

The chain is built from TRBV6-5 and TRBJ1-5; possible D gene TRBD1, 6 bases. The V end lost 0 bases, the J end lost 2 bases, and 8 bases lay between the germline ends. There are 15 residues in the CDR3. CDR1 and CDR2 (germline): MNHEY, SVGAGI. CDR3 protein: CASSYSTGRNQPQHF. CDR3 sequence (DNA): TGTGCCAGCAGTTACTCAACAGGGCGCAATCAGCCCCAGCATTTT.

The V and J genes are TRBV6-1 and TRBJ1-6, with D unresolved. CDR1 MNHNS and CDR2 SASEGT come from the germline V gene. V lost 0 bases, J lost 6 bases, and 9 bases lay in between. The CDR3 covers 15 residues. CDR3 sequence: CASSEAEGGNSPLHF. The CDR3 coding sequence is TGTGCCAGCAGTGAAGCAGAGGGTGGTAATTCACCCCTCCACTTT.

V gene TRBV30 combines with J gene TRBJ1-6; tentatively, D is TRBD1 (5 bases). The germline V and J ends were trimmed by 2 bases and 9 bases, with 14 bases remaining between them. The CDR3 contains 14 residues. From germline, CDR1 is GTSNPN and CDR2 SVGIG (reference sequence). The CDR3 loop is CAWSSQLRGSPLHF. The CDR3 nucleotides read TGTGCCTGGAGTAGCCAACTAAGGGGTTCACCCCTCCACTTT.

In this sample, this clone turned up once. The rearrangement joins TRBV2 to TRBJ1-1, with 8 bases aligning to TRBD1. J lost 5 bases, V lost 5 bases, and 7 bases had no gene match. Germline V lookup: CDR1 SNHLY, CDR2 FYNNEI. CDR3 length equals 14 residues. The CDR3 here is CASSLQGAWTEAFF. CDR3 sequence (DNA): TGTGCCAGCAGTCTCCAGGGGGCGTGGACTGAAGCTTTCTTT.

This clone has just a few counts. This sequence joins TRBV9 and TRBJ1-6; 8 nucleotides match TRBD1. Losses at the gene ends were 3 bases for V and 7 bases for J; bases not matched to a gene: 6. Germline V CDR1 and CDR2: SGDLS, YYNGEE. CDR3 length: 15 residues. The DNA for the CDR3 is TGTGCCAGCAGCGCACCGGGACAGGTGAATTCACCCCTCCACTTT. Translated: CASSAPGQVNSPLHF.

This clone was recorded once. The rearrangement uses TRBV7-2 and TRBJ2-4, with 10 bases aligning to TRBD2. This CDR3 contains 13 residues. CDR1 is SGHTA and CDR2 is FQGNSA in the germline V gene. The ends lost 3 bases at V and 11 bases at J; junction bases unmatched: 4. The CDR3: CASSFGTSEVQYF. CDR3 DNA sequence: TGTGCCAGCAGCTTCGGGACTAGCGAGGTTCAGTACTTC.

This chain joins TRBV5-1 and TRBJ2-3, with D hard to call. The CDR3 has 12 residues. V gave up 4 bases and J gave up 4 bases, with 7 bases separating them. Germline V gene lookup returns CDR1 SGHRS and CDR2 YFSETQ. The CDR3 DNA sequence: TGCGCCAGCAGCCCAAGAGCAGATACGCAGTATTTT. Translation gives CASSPRADTQYF.

This clone was picked up a small number of times. The chain carries TRBV7-9 and TRBJ2-1; 7 bases match TRBD2. Losses at the gene ends were 5 bases for V and 2 bases for J; bases not matched to a gene: 6. This CDR3 spans 15 amino acids. The germline V gene has CDR1 SEHNR and CDR2 FQNEAQ (reference sequence). The CDR3 sequence: CASSAPLAAYNEQFF. In DNA, the CDR3 is TGTGCCAGCAGCGCCCCGCTAGCGGCCTACAATGAGCAGTTCTTC.

The V and J genes are TRBV28 and TRBJ2-7; 8 bases are a match to TRBD1. The junction had 5 bases not matched to a gene; V was cut back by 2 bases and J by 5 bases. Germline-derived CDR1 and CDR2 are MDHEN and SYDVKM. The CDR3 covers 14 residues. The CDR3: CASSLHSGGNEQYF. DNA of the CDR3: TGTGCCAGCAGTTTACATTCAGGGGGCAACGAGCAGTACTTC. Full variable domain (missing parts from reference TRBV28 and TRBJ2-7): DVKVTQSSRYLVKRTGEKVFLECVQDMDHENMFWYRQDPGLGLRLIYFSYDVKMKEKGDIPEGYSVSREKKERFSLILESASTNQTSMYLCASSLHSGGNEQYFGPGTRLTVT.

This chain uses TRBV5-1 with TRBJ1-3; TRBD1 matches 7 bases. Trimming cost V 6 bases and J 0 bases; bases outside gene matches: 9. Germline lookup yields CDR1 SGHRS and CDR2 YFSETQ. The CDR3 is made up of 16 amino acids. CDR3 bases: TGCGCCAGCAAAGAGTCACAGGGGCCCTCTGGAAACACCATATATTTT. This encodes CASKESQGPSGNTIYF.

The chain has TRBV7-3 and TRBJ2-2; 8 bases match TRBD2. Per the germline V gene, CDR1 is SGHTA and CDR2 is FQGTGA. The trim removed 3 bases at V and 7 bases at J, leaving 7 bases unmatched. This CDR3 has 15 residues. The CDR3 coding sequence is TGTGCCAGCAGCTTGTCGGCGGGAGGTGTCGGGGAGCTGTTTTTT. It is translated as CASSLSAGGVGELFF. Based on the CDR3 plus reference TRBV7-3 and TRBJ2-2, the full variable domain is GAGVSQTPSNKVTEKGKYVELRCDPISGHTALYWYRQSLGQGPEFLIYFQGTGAADDSGLPNDRFFAVRPEGSVSTLKIQRTERGDSAVYLCASSLSAGGVGELFFGEGSRLTVL.

This rearrangement joins TRBV29-1 to TRBJ2-5; TRBD2 aligns across 7 bases. This CDR3 comprises 12 residues. V lost 3 bases, J lost 3 bases, and 1 base stayed unmatched. Germline values: CDR1 SQVTM, CDR2 ANQGSEA. The CDR3 coding sequence is TGCAGCGTTGAGGGGGGGAAAGAGACCCAGTACTTC. Encoded protein: CSVEGGKETQYF. Variable domain in full (rest from reference TRBV29-1 and TRBJ2-5): SAVISQKPSRDICQRGTSLTIQCQVDSQVTMMFWYRQQPGQSLTLIATANQGSEATYESGFVIDKFPISRPNLTFSTLTVSNMSPEDSSIYLCSVEGGKETQYFGPGTRLLVL.

This clone has just one count. This chain uses TRBV7-3 with TRBJ2-2; tentative D call: TRBD2 (5 bases). The CDR3 runs to 15 residues. Per germline, CDR1 SGHTA and CDR2 FQGTGA. Trimming removed 3 bases from V and 2 bases from J, with 10 bases in between. The DNA for the CDR3 is TGTGCCAGCAGCTTGCGGGCCGCAAACACCGGGGAGCTGTTTTTT. Protein: CASSLRAANTGELFF.

The chain carries TRBV3-1 (or the pseudogene TRBV3-2) and TRBJ1-6, with D tentatively TRBD1 (5 bases). V lost 0 bases and J lost 9, with 12 bases in between. The CDR3 consists of 15 residues. In germline, CDR1 is LGHDT, CDR2 YNNKEL (reference sequence). The CDR3 DNA reads TGTGCCAGCAGCCAAGACTCCGGGGGAGGTTCACCCCTCCACTTT. Residues: CASSQDSGGGSPLHF.

CDR3 residues: CASSEYSGLNTEAFF. CDR3 nucleotides: TGTGCCAGCAGTGAATACTCAGGGTTGAACACTGAAGCTTTCTTT. The V gene is TRBV25-1, the J gene TRBJ1-1; a possible D gene is TRBD1 (5 bases). CDR1 MGHDK and CDR2 SYGVNS come from the germline V gene. Trimming took off 0 bases at V and 0 bases at J, with 8 bases between the two ends. The CDR3 is 15 amino acids.

The rearrangement uses TRBV19 and TRBJ2-3, with 10 bases that match TRBD2. With V trimmed by 8 bases and J by 1 base, 18 bases remained unmatched. The V gene's germline CDR1 is LNHDA and CDR2 SQIVND (reference sequence). CDR3 length: 19 amino acids. The CDR3 loop reads CASCPRWLAGVGGTDTQYF. Written as DNA, the CDR3 is TGTGCCAGTTGCCCAAGATGGCTAGCGGGAGTGGGGGGCACAGATACGCAGTATTTT.

The chain links TRBV15 to TRBJ1-3; D is possibly TRBD1 (5 bases). CDR3 length: 15 residues. In germline, CDR1 is LNHNV, CDR2 YYDKDF (reference sequence). V dropped 3 bases and J dropped 0 bases, with 9 bases sitting between them. This chain's CDR3 is CATSSGGHSGNTIYF. CDR3 DNA sequence: TGTGCCACCAGCAGCGGCGGACACTCTGGAAACACCATATATTTT.

The genes are TRBV24-1 and TRBJ2-3; no firm D call. Germline lookup yields CDR1 KGHDR and CDR2 SFDVKD. The CDR3 has 15 residues. Deletions cut 4 bases from V and 2 bases from J, with 12 bases between. CDR3 protein: CATSDPTGPTDTQYF. The CDR3 nucleotides are TGTGCCACCAGTGACCCTACTGGGCCCACAGATACGCAGTATTTT.

V usage is TRBV5-1 and J usage is TRBJ1-1, with 9 bases that match TRBD1. Germline V lookup: CDR1 SGHRS, CDR2 YFSETQ. The ends lost 4 bases at V and 4 bases at J; junction bases unmatched: 2. The CDR3 sequence is 13 residues long. CDR3 region: CASSTGQGTEAFF. In nucleotides, the CDR3 is TGCGCCAGCAGCACGGGACAGGGCACTGAAGCTTTCTTT.

CDR3 DNA sequence: TGTGCCTGGAGAAGTTGGGGGGGTGTCCAAGAGACCCAGTACTTC. It codes for CAWRSWGGVQETQYF. This chain links TRBV30 with TRBJ2-5, with 7 bases that match TRBD2. Germline assignment: CDR1 GTSNPN and CDR2 SVGIG (reference sequence). This CDR3 comprises 15 residues. V lost 3 bases to trimming and J lost 1 base; unmatched junction nucleotides: 8. The full variable domain, completed using reference TRBV30 and TRBJ2-5, is SQTIHQWPATLVQPVGSPLSLECTVEGTSNPNLYWYRQAAGRGLQLLFYSVGIGQISSEVPQNLSASRPQDRQFILSSKKLLLSDSGFYLCAWRSWGGVQETQYFGPGTRLLVL.

V usage is TRBV19 and J usage is TRBJ2-1; 7 bases align to TRBD2. Trimming took 10 bases from V and 10 from J; bases not matched to a gene: 13. Germline CDR1 reads LNHDA; CDR2 reads SQIVND (reference sequence). The CDR3 runs 13 residues. In DNA, the CDR3 is TGTGCCACCGCGGGGGACCCCCTCCGAGAGCAGTTCTTC. It codes for CATAGDPLREQFF.

The CDR3 here is CASSEFRGHSPLHF. The CDR3 region has the DNA TGTGCCAGCAGTGAATTTCGAGGCCATTCACCCCTCCACTTT. The chain is built from TRBV6-4 and TRBJ1-6; no reliable D call. The germline V gene encodes CDR1 MRHNA and CDR2 SNTAGT. Trimming cost V 3 bases and J 8 bases, with 11 bases left between them. The CDR3 extends over 14 amino acids.